These 18 T cell receptor beta chains originate from one sample sequenced in a study of cytomegalovirus exposure and HLA in healthy donors. Both 60 Vbeta primers and 13 Jbeta primers went into the PCR. The data were produced by immunoSEQ multiplex PCR, yet TCRdb's version contains in-frame clones alone and is incomplete. This table holds 73,000 or so clones, 65% to 85% found once. The specimen sequenced was PBMCs. These receptors were collected from a woman aged 40 to 55 in good health and CMV-seropositive.

The rearrangement joins TRBV6-1 to TRBJ2-6, with 7 positions matching TRBD1. Germline CDR1 reads MNHNS; CDR2 reads SASEGT. J lost 2 bases, V lost 6 bases, and 7 bases had no gene match. The CDR3 runs to 16 residues. As DNA, the CDR3 is TGTGCCAGCAGCGAAACAGGGGTGGCTGGGGCCAACGTCCTGACTTTC. Amino acids: CASSETGVAGANVLTF.

The chain couples TRBV7-9 to TRBJ2-7, with a tentative D call TRBD2 (6 bases). Germline V CDR1 and CDR2: SEHNR, FQNEAQ (reference sequence). The CDR3 length is 14 residues. Trimming removed 1 base at V and 0 bases at J, with 7 bases between. The CDR3 coding sequence is TGTGCCAGCAGCTTAGTCGGGAGCTCCTACGAGCAGTACTTC. Its protein is CASSLVGSSYEQYF.

The chain combines TRBV6-6 with TRBJ1-3; 9 bases align to TRBD1. Per germline, CDR1 MNHNY and CDR2 SVGAGI (reference sequence). The CDR3 runs 15 residues. V trimming: 5 bases; J trimming: 5 bases; junction bases outside the gene matches: 7. This CDR3 is CASSPTDRGRNTIYF. The CDR3 bases are TGTGCCAGCAGTCCTACGGACAGGGGAAGAAACACCATATATTTT.

The gene calls are TRBV18 and TRBJ1-1; D gene ambiguous. CDR3 length: 12 residues. Germline V gene data show CDR1 as KGHSH and CDR2 as LQKENI. Deletions cut 6 bases from V and 3 bases from J, with 8 bases between. The CDR3 sequence is CASSLFDTEAFF. The DNA for the CDR3 is TGTGCCAGCTCGTTATTTGACACTGAAGCTTTCTTT.

The chain joins TRBV5-6 to TRBJ2-6; D is perhaps TRBD1 (5 bases). V was trimmed by 5 bases and J by 0 bases, leaving 21 bases between them. Germline V gene lookup returns CDR1 SGHDT and CDR2 YYEEEE. This CDR3 region has 19 residues. The CDR3 nucleotides are TGTGCCAGCAGTTGGGTCAGGGCCCTCTTATCCTCTGGGGCCAACGTCCTGACTTTC. This sequence encodes CASSWVRALLSSGANVLTF.

This chain links TRBV7-2 with TRBJ2-7; D might be TRBD1 (6 bases). Germline-derived CDR1 and CDR2 are SGHTA and FQGNSA. V lost 5 bases, J lost 7 bases, and 15 bases lay in between. The CDR3 extends over 13 amino acids. The CDR3 here is CASSIQGSREQYF. The CDR3 DNA reads TGTGCCAGCAGCATCCAGGGGTCACGGGAGCAGTACTTC.

CDR3 region: CASSSVDRGQGYTF. The CDR3 DNA follows: TGTGCCAGCAGCTCCGTCGACAGGGGGCAAGGCTACACCTTC. J is TRBJ1-2 and V is TRBV28, with TRBD1 matching over 10 bases. With V trimmed by 6 bases and J by 8 bases, 9 bases remained unmatched. CDR1 MDHEN and CDR2 SYDVKM come from the germline V gene. The CDR3 consists of 14 residues.

This chain's CDR3 is CASGASGYTDTQYF. The CDR3 coding sequence is TGTGCCAGCGGGGCTAGCGGATACACAGATACGCAGTATTTT. V and J are TRBV6-1 and TRBJ2-3, with 7 positions matching TRBD2. Germline loops: CDR1 MNHNS, CDR2 SASEGT. The CDR3 loop spans 14 amino acids. After removal of 8 bases from V and 2 bases from J, the junction contained 7 bases not matched to a gene.

The rearrangement uses TRBV15 and TRBJ1-2, with D unresolved. The CDR3 spans 14 residues. Germline V gene data show CDR1 as LNHNV and CDR2 as YYDKDF (reference sequence). V was pared by 0 bases and J by 7 bases, with 12 bases between. The CDR3 loop is CATSRDRWGGGYTF. DNA for the CDR3: TGTGCCACCAGCAGAGATCGCTGGGGAGGTGGCTACACCTTC.

The V call is TRBV18, the J call TRBJ1-4; D uncertain. This CDR3 comprises 12 residues. Trimming shortened V by 5 bases and J by 6 bases, and 7 bases separated the two germline ends. The germline V gene has CDR1 KGHSH and CDR2 LQKENI. The CDR3 region has the DNA TGTGCCAGCTCAACTTTATATGAAAAACTGTTTTTT. It yields the protein CASSTLYEKLFF.

V and J are TRBV28 and TRBJ2-7, with 7 bases fitting TRBD1. The ends lost 6 bases at V and 0 bases at J; junction bases unmatched: 8. This CDR3 is 15 amino acids long. Germline values: CDR1 MDHEN, CDR2 SYDVKM. The CDR3 region is CASRSGTVFSYEQYF. CDR3 nucleotides: TGTGCCAGCAGGTCCGGGACAGTCTTCTCCTACGAGCAGTACTTC.

This clone was observed a handful of times. The chain joins TRBV5-5 to TRBJ1-2; a possible D gene is TRBD1 (6 bases). The CDR3 length is 16 residues. CDR1 SGHKS and CDR2 YYEKEE come from the germline V gene (reference sequence). V shed 4 bases and J shed 5 bases, with 21 bases lying between them. The CDR3 sequence is CASSRQQGRGIYGYTF. DNA for the CDR3: TGTGCCAGCAGCCGGCAACAGGGACGGGGCATTTATGGCTACACCTTC.

J is TRBJ1-6 and V is TRBV7-3; the D gene is possibly TRBD1 (6 bases). The germline CDR1 and CDR2 sequences are SGHTA and FQGTGA. Trimming took 5 bases from V and 11 from J, leaving 13 bases between them. The CDR3 is 13 amino acids. The DNA of the CDR3 is TGTGCCAGCAGCCAAGGGACAAGCCCACCCCTCCACTTT. Translating it yields CASSQGTSPPLHF.

V gene TRBV30 combines with J gene TRBJ1-2; D is unclear. Trimming removed 0 bases from V and 1 base from J, with 6 bases in between. This CDR3 contains 13 residues. The germline V gene encodes CDR1 GTSNPN and CDR2 SVGIG (reference sequence). The CDR3, as DNA: TGTGCCTGGAGTGTATTACTTAACTATGGCTACACCTTC. This encodes CAWSVLLNYGYTF.

The chain uses TRBV11-2 and TRBJ1-5; TRBD1 is a possible D gene (6 bases). The CDR3 runs 15 residues. The germline V gene encodes CDR1 SGHAT and CDR2 FQNNGV. V lost 5 bases and J 3 bases, leaving 14 bases between the germline ends. The CDR3 DNA follows: TGTGCCAGCAGCCCCCGGACAGAAGCCAATCAGCCCCAGCATTTT. It translates to CASSPRTEANQPQHF. Combining the CDR3 with reference TRBV11-2 and TRBJ1-5 gives the whole variable domain EAGVAQSPRYKIIEKRQSVAFWCNPISGHATLYWYQQILGQGPKLLIQFQNNGVVDDSQLPKDRFSAERLKGVDSTLKIQPAKLEDSAVYLCASSPRTEANQPQHFGDGTRLSIL.

This clone has just a few counts. The chain uses TRBV29-1 and TRBJ1-1; no reliable D call. CDR1 and CDR2 (germline): SQVTM, ANQGSEA. V was trimmed by 6 bases and J by 0 bases, leaving 11 bases between them. The length of the CDR3 is 13 residues. CDR3 in DNA: TGCAGCGTGGAGGAGGAAATGAACACTGAAGCTTTCTTT. This translates into CSVEEEMNTEAFF.

This chain uses TRBV4-3 with TRBJ1-4, with unresolved D. The germline CDR1 and CDR2 sequences are LGHNA and YSLEER. The CDR3 is made up of 15 amino acids. V dropped 4 bases and J dropped 5 bases, with 14 bases sitting between them. This chain's CDR3 is CASSPREVKNEKLFF. The CDR3 DNA reads as TGCGCCAGCAGCCCGAGGGAGGTTAAAAATGAAAAACTGTTTTTT.

CDR3 nucleotide sequence: TGTGCCAGCAGCCCGACTAGCGGGAGGGCCACCGGGGAGCTGTTTTTT. It codes for CASSPTSGRATGELFF. The genes are TRBV7-2 and TRBJ2-2; 14 nucleotides agree with TRBD2. CDR1 and CDR2 from the germline V gene are SGHTA and FQGNSA. There are 16 residues in the CDR3. J gave up 4 bases and V 5 bases, and 3 bases lay outside the gene matches.